The T cell receptor beta chain under discussion was sequenced for a study of T cell repertoires in ileal Crohn's disease (dated by TCRdb to between 2019 and 2020). Background for the entire study: Median disease duration was roughly 8 years, and about 36% of patients were identified as active smokers at the time of surgery. Endoscopic postoperative recurrence was defined by a Rutgeerts score above i0. The study was conducted in parallel with a multicentre cohort that was designed to identify predictors of early endoscopic recurrence following ileocolonic resection. About half of the patients received postoperative therapy: about a dozen received thiopurines and 18 received anti-TNF agents. A total of roughly 170 mucosal samples from around 60 patients were sequenced, collected from several sites on the surgical specimen as well as at postoperative endoscopy. The TCR repertoire was analysed in fewer than 65 patients with Crohn's disease drawn from a prospective multicentre cohort. Every patient underwent surgery because of a complication, which was stricturing disease in approximately 60% and penetrating disease in 39%.

Beyond this particular receptor, the publication reports: A significantly higher proportion of clonal expansions was observed in active smokers at surgery than in non-smokers (about 25% vs 20%, p=0.02). Mucosal CD4 and CD8 T cells were sorted and sequenced only in a subgroup of patients, the size of which was not stated. Higher high-frequency clone percentages at surgery were associated with endoscopic recurrence; all patients with clonality above 26.8% (18/57) had recurrence. More high-frequency clones were carried by sorted CD8 T cells than by CD4 T cells, suggesting that mucosal expansions were mainly CD8.

The CDR3 goes from the cysteine to the phenylalanine over 12 residues. The read is trimmed to its CDR3 DNA, 36 bases read in frame from base 1. CDR1 is given as SGHDT and CDR2 as YYEEEE, both from the germline V gene. V and J lose 3 bases and 9 bases, and a span of 10 bases separates them. Eligible patients were adults with ileal or ileocolonic Crohn's disease who had an indication for ileocolonic resection. Before DNA extraction, whole ileal mucosal biopsies were kept frozen at -80 degrees C. A TRizol-based method was used to extract genomic DNA from the frozen whole biopsies, and the DNA was quantified with a NanoDrop 2000 spectrophotometer. For commercial TCRB immunosequencing, 400 to 550 nanograms of biopsy DNA were submitted for each sample. A two-step, amplification bias-controlled multiplex PCR was used by Adaptive Biotechnology to amplify CDR3 regions from genomic DNA. Primers for every V and J gene segment were used in the first PCR, and barcodes and Illumina adapters were added in the second PCR. CDR3 libraries were sequenced using an Illumina instrument. Per the original workflow: The analysis drew on both the pipelines supplied by the vendor and custom analysis of the raw data in R/Bioconductor running R version 3.3.0. Clonality, which ranges from 0 to 1, was calculated as the inverse of the normalised Shannon entropy across all productive clones. High-frequency clones were defined as the share of the repertoire taken up by the top 100 clones, keeping only clones that passed a 95% confidence test. Overlap between samples was measured with the Morisita-Horn index, while repertoire diversity was measured with the Simpson index. Imported from immuneACCESS, the table was reduced by TCRdb to in-frame sequences with V and J called. These copies leave out some clones; in studies compared against another copy, an unresolved V gene accounts for under half, and the cause of the remainder is not known. That table is the source of V, J and clone size, and D and trimming were worked out from the DNA. The sample table contains several thousand clones; only one count was recorded for about 76% of them. The ten largest clonotypes hold roughly 17% of the sample.

About this clone: Its binding antigen is unknown. Per-base qualities were not stored, and no clone one base away is much larger.

Rearrangement joined TRBV5-6 to TRBJ1-3; the D gene cannot be named for sure. This TCR derives from an adult with Crohn's disease. The sample taken for sequencing was ileal tissue. The encoded CDR3 is CASSSRLSTIYF. The DNA sequence follows: TGTGCCAGCAGCTCTCGATTGAGCACCATATATTTT.